These T cell receptor beta chains were read from a single sample in a study of CD8+CD57+ T cells in acquired aplastic anemia. TCRdb fed the reads into MiXCR, producing one record per CDR3 protein. Found here are over 150,000 distinct CDR3 sequences, around 48% of them singletons; the top ten hold about 2.6%. The sequencing sample was made of sorted CD4+, CD8+, or CD8+CD57+ T cells (not recorded which) from PBMCs. These receptors originate from a human donor with aplastic anemia. CDR3s include the opening cysteine and the closing phenylalanine or tryptophan. Fields, in order: J gene, clone size, V gene, D gene, CDR3 DNA, CDR3 protein. A D gene is named only where the DNA matches it firmly. Where a row states a size, it is once, few, many or the class of an expanded clone; other rows omit it.

>TRBJ1-1|NA|TRBV10-3|NA
TGTGCCATCAGTGCCAAGGCTGTTGGCACTGAAGCTTTCTTT
CAISAKAVGTEAFF
>TRBJ1-6|NA|TRBV2|TRBD1
TGCGCCAGCAGCCACCCGGGACAGGCCAATTCACCCCTCCACTTT
CASSHPGQANSPLHF
>TRBJ2-3|NA|TRBV10-3|NA
TGTGCCATCAGAGGAACAGGTACGCAGTATTTT
CAIRGTGTQYF
>TRBJ1-1|NA|TRBV7-9|NA
TGTGCCAGCAGACCAGTTCCGAACACTGAAGCTTTCTTT
CASRPVPNTEAFF
>TRBJ1-2|NA|TRBV5-4|NA
TGTGCCAGCAGCTTGGACGAGGGTATGGGCTACACCTTC
CASSLDEGMGYTF
>TRBJ1-5|many|TRBV7-2|TRBD1
TGTGCCAGCAGCCCCCGACAGGGGGCGTTTAGTCGGGATCAGCCCCAGCATTTT
CASSPRQGAFSRDQPQHF
>TRBJ1-4|once|TRBV29-1|TRBD1
TGCAGCGCACGTCCCGGGACAGGGAACGAAAAACTGTTTTTT
CSARPGTGNEKLFF
>TRBJ2-7|once|TRBV5-1|NA
TGCGCCAGCCGCACGAGTGGGGGGAAGTACTACGAGCAGTACTTC
CASRTSGGKYYEQYF
>TRBJ2-7|NA|TRBV6-1|TRBD1
TGTGCCAGCAGTAAACGAGGGGGCCCCTACGAGCAGTACTTC
CASSKRGGPYEQYF
>TRBJ1-6|NA|TRBV10-3|NA
TGTGCCATCAGTTTGGACAGTGAAGGGGTTTCACCCCTCCACTTT
CAISLDSEGVSPLHF
>TRBJ1-6|NA|TRBV25-1|TRBD1
TGTGCCAGCAGTGTTGGGACAGGATTAGGTTCACCCCTCCACTTT
CASSVGTGLGSPLHF
>TRBJ1-5|NA|TRBV12-3/TRBV12-4|NA
TGTGCCAGCAAGGGCCGGGGGATGAGTCAGCCCCAGCATTTT
CASKGRGMSQPQHF
>TRBJ2-3|NA|TRBV4-2|NA
TGTGCCAGCAGCCTCATTTCACGAGCCACAGATACGCAGTATTTT
CASSLISRATDTQYF
>TRBJ2-7|many|TRBV4-2|TRBD2
TGTGCCAGCAGCCAAGATAGGTCTAGCGGGCGGAGTGGGGAAGCCGAGCAGTACTTC
CASSQDRSSGRSGEAEQYF
>TRBJ2-3|NA|TRBV11-1|TRBD2
TGTGCCAGCAGCATTGTACTAGCGGGCACAGATACGCAGTATTTT
CASSIVLAGTDTQYF
>TRBJ1-1|NA|TRBV7-2|NA
TGTGCCAGCAGAAGACAGTTGAACACTGAAGCTTTCTTT
CASRRQLNTEAFF
>TRBJ1-4|few|TRBV12-3/TRBV12-4|NA
TGTGCCAGCAGTTTGGGTCTGTCGGGGGAAGGAAAACTGTTTTTT
CASSLGLSGEGKLFF
>TRBJ2-7|NA|TRBV29-1|TRBD1
TGCAGCGCCCGACAGGGGGCTTACGAGCAGTACTTC
CSARQGAYEQYF
>TRBJ1-3|many|TRBV6-2/TRBV6-3|NA
TGTGCCAGCACCCCTCCGCGGTCCTCTGGAAACACCATATATTTT
CASTPPRSSGNTIYF
>TRBJ2-1|NA|TRBV7-8|NA
TGTGCCAGCAGCTTAGATATAGAGTCGGAGCAGTTCTTC
CASSLDIESEQFF
>TRBJ1-2|NA|TRBV10-1|NA
TGCGCCAAAGATGACAACCAAGAGAAGTATGGCTACACCTTC
CAKDDNQEKYGYTF
>TRBJ2-1|NA|TRBV6-1|TRBD2
TGTGCCAGCAGTGAGTTGGGGACTAGCGGGGGGCCCTACAATGAGCAGTTCTTC
CASSELGTSGGPYNEQFF
>TRBJ2-3|NA|TRBV7-8|NA
TGTGCCGGCCACCGGTTGGGTACGCAGTATTTT
CAGHRLGTQYF
>TRBJ1-5|once|TRBV29-1|NA
TGCAGCGTTGAAATCTCAGGGCCAAATCAGCCCCAGCATTTT
CSVEISGPNQPQHF
>TRBJ2-2|NA|TRBV25-1|NA
TGTGCCAGCAGTGATCCTCTACTCGAGGACCAGGGAAGGGAGCTGTTTTTT
CASSDPLLEDQGRELFF
>TRBJ2-1|medium-sized|TRBV29-1|NA
TGCAGCGTTGTTGGCATAAATGAGCAGTTCTTC
CSVVGINEQFF
>TRBJ2-5|NA|TRBV12-3/TRBV12-4|TRBD1
TGTGCCAGCAGTTCTATCACAGGGGGAGCCCAGTACTTC
CASSSITGGAQYF
>TRBJ1-2|many|TRBV25-1|NA
TGTGCCAGCAGTGAATCCTCCAAACAGGGCGCCATCTATGGCTACACCTTC
CASSESSKQGAIYGYTF
>TRBJ2-6|NA|TRBV5-6|NA
TGTGCCAGCAGCTTGGGGAGGTCTGGGGCCAACGTCCTGACTTTC
CASSLGRSGANVLTF
>TRBJ1-5|NA|TRBV5-1|TRBD1
TGCGCCAGCAGCCCGGGGGACAGGGAGTATCAGCCCCAGCATTTT
CASSPGDREYQPQHF
>TRBJ2-7|many|TRBV9|NA
TGTGCCAGCAGCGTAGCGGACAGCTCCTACGAGCAGTACTTC
CASSVADSSYEQYF